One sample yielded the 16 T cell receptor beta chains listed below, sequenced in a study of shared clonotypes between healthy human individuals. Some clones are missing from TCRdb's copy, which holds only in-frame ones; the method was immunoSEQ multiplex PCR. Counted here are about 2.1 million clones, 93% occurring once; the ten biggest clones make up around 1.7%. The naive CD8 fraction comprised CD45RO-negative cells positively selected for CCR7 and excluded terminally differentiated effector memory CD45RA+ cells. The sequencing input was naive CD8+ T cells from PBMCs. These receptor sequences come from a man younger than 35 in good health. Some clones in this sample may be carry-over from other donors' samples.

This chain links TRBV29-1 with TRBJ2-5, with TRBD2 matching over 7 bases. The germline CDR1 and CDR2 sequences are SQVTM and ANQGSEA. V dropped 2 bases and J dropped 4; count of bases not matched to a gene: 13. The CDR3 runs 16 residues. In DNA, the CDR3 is TGCAGCGTTGAACCTCCCCTGATAGCGGGTCGAGAGACCCAGTACTTC. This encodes CSVEPPLIAGRETQYF.

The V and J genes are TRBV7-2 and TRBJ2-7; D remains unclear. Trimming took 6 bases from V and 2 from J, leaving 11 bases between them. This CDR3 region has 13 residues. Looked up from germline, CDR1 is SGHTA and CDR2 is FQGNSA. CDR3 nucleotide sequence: TGTGCCAGCAGAGACTCCGAGGCCTACGAGCAGTACTTC. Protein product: CASRDSEAYEQYF.

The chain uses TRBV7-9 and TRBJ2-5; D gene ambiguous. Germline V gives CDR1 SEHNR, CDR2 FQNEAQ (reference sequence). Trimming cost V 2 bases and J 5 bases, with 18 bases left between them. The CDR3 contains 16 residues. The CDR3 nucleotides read TGTGCCAGCAGCTTACCGACGGACCCCCAGCCGGAGACCCAGTACTTC. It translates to CASSLPTDPQPETQYF.

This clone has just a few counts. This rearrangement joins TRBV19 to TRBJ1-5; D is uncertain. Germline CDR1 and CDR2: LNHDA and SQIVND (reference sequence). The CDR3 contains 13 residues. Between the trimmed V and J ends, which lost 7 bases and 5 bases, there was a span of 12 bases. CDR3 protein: CASTVYGDQPQHF. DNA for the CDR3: TGTGCCAGTACTGTATACGGGGATCAGCCCCAGCATTTT.

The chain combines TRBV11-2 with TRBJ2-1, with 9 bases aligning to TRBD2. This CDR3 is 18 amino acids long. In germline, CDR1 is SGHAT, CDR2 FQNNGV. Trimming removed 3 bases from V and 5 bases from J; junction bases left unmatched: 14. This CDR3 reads CASSLGWSVAGANNEQFF. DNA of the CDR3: TGTGCCAGCAGCTTGGGATGGTCTGTAGCGGGAGCAAACAATGAGCAGTTCTTC.

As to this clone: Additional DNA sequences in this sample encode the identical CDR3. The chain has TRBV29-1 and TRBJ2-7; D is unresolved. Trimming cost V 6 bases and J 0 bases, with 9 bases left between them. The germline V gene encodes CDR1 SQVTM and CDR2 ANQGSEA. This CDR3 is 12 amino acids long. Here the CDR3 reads CSVVESSYEQYF. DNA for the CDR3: TGCAGCGTCGTCGAGAGCTCCTACGAGCAGTACTTC.

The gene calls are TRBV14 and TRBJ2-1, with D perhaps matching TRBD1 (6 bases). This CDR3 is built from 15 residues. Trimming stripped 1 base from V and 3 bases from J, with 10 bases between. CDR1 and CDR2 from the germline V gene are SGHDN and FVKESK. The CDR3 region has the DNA TGTGCCAGCAGCCAAGCAGGGGTCTACTACAATGAGCAGTTCTTC. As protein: CASSQAGVYYNEQFF.

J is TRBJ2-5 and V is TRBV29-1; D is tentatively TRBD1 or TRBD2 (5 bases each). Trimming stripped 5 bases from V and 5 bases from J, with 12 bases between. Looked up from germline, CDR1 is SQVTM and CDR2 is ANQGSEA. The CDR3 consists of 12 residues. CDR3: CSVPTGRETQYF. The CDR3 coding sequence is TGCAGCGTTCCCACGGGACGGGAGACCCAGTACTTC. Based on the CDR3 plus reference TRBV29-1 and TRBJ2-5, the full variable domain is SAVISQKPSRDICQRGTSLTIQCQVDSQVTMMFWYRQQPGQSLTLIATANQGSEATYESGFVIDKFPISRPNLTFSTLTVSNMSPEDSSIYLCSVPTGRETQYFGPGTRLLVL.

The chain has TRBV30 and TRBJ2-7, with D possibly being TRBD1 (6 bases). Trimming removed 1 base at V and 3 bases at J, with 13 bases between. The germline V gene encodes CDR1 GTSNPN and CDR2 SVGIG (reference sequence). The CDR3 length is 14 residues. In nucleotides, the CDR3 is TGTGCCTGGAGTGACACAGGGCAGATCTACGAGCAGTACTTC. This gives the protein CAWSDTGQIYEQYF.

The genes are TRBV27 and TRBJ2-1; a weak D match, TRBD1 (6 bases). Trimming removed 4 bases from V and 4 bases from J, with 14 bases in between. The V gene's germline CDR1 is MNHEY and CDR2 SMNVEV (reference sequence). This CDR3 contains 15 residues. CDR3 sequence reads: CASSSFGGAYNEQFF. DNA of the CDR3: TGTGCCAGCAGTTCGTTTGGGGGCGCTTACAATGAGCAGTTCTTC.

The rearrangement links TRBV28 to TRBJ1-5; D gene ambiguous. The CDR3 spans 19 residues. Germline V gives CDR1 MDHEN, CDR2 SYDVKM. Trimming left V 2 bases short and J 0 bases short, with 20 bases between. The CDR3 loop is CASSLPTRDNLDSNQPQHF. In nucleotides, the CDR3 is TGTGCCAGCAGTTTACCCACACGAGATAACCTCGATAGCAATCAGCCCCAGCATTTT. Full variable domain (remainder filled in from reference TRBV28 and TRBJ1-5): DVKVTQSSRYLVKRTGEKVFLECVQDMDHENMFWYRQDPGLGLRLIYFSYDVKMKEKGDIPEGYSVSREKKERFSLILESASTNQTSMYLCASSLPTRDNLDSNQPQHFGDGTRLSIL.

The CDR3 bases are TGCAGCGTTGATGGACAGGGGATAGCCAAAAACATTCAGTACTTC. This encodes CSVDGQGIAKNIQYF. The chain joins TRBV29-1 to TRBJ2-4; TRBD1 matches 9 bases. V dropped 3 bases and J dropped 0; count of bases not matched to a gene: 3. Germline CDR1 reads SQVTM; CDR2 reads ANQGSEA. The CDR3 extends over 15 amino acids.

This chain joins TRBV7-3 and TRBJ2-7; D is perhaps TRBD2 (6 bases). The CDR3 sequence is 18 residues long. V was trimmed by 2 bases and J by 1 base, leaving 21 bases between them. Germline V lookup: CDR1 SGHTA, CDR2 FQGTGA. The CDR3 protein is CASSLRGGPIVVSYEQYF. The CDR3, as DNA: TGTGCCAGCAGCTTACGGGGAGGCCCTATTGTTGTTTCCTACGAGCAGTACTTC. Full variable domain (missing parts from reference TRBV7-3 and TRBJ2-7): GAGVSQTPSNKVTEKGKYVELRCDPISGHTALYWYRQSLGQGPEFLIYFQGTGAADDSGLPNDRFFAVRPEGSVSTLKIQRTERGDSAVYLCASSLRGGPIVVSYEQYFGPGTRLTVT.

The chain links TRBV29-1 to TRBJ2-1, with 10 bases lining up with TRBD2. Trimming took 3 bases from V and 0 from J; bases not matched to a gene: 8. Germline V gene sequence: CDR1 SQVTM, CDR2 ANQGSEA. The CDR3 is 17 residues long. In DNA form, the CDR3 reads TGCAGCGTTGAGGAACTAGCGGGACCCCCCTCCTACAATGAGCAGTTCTTC. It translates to CSVEELAGPPSYNEQFF.

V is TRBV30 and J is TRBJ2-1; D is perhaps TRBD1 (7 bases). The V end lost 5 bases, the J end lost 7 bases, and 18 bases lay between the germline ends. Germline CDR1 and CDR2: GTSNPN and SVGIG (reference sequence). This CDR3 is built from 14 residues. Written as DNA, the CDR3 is TGTGCCTGGTCGGAGGGGGCAGGGAGGAATGAGCAGTTCTTC. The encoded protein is CAWSEGAGRNEQFF.

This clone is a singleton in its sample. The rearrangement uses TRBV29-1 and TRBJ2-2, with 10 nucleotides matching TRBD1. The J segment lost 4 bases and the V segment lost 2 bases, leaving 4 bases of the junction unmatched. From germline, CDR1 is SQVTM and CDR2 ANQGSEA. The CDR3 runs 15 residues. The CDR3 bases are TGCAGCGTTGAAAGACAGGGGGCGATCACCGGGGAGCTGTTTTTT. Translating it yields CSVERQGAITGELFF.